One T cell receptor (beta chain) is described in this entry. Data came from immunoSEQ multiplex PCR; TCRdb stores just in-frame clones and leaves some out. Altogether approximately 28,000 clones are present, 65% to 85% being singletons, with the ten largest covering roughly 3.1%. This record comes from a study of preoperative IRX-2 immunotherapy in early breast cancer. Stated treatment: preoperative locoregional IRX-2 cytokine immunotherapy. Preoperative locoregional IRX-2 cytokine immunotherapy was tested in the phase Ib source study. The CDR3 sequence is 14 residues long. Trimming removed 5 bases at V and 2 bases at J, with 10 bases between. CDR1 and CDR2 from the germline V gene are LNHNV and YYDKDF (reference sequence).

The chain is built from TRBV15 and TRBJ2-1; D unresolved. This TCR came from a human donor with breast cancer. This sample was obtained from a patient treated with IRX-2 immunotherapy. In DNA form, the CDR3 reads TGTGCCACCAGCTCACGCCCGACCTACAATGAGCAGTTCTTC. This translates into CATSSRPTYNEQFF.